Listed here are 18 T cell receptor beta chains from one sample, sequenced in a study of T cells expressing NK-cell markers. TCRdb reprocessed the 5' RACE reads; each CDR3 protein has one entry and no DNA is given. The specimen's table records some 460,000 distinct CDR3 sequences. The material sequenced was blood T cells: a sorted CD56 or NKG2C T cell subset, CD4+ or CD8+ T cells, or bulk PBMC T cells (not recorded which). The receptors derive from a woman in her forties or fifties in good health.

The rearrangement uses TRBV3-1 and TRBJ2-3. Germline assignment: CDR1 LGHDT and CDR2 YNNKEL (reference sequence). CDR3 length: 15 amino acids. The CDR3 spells CASTLGNAGSNTQYF.

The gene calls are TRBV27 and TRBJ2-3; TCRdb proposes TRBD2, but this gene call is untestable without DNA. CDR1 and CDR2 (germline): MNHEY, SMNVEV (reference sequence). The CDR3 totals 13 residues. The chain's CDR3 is CASSPVYQRSPYF.

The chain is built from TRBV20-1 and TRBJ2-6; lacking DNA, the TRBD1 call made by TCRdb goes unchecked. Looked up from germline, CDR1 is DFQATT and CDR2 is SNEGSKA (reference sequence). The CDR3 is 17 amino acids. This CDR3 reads CSAPWTGAHSGANVLTF.

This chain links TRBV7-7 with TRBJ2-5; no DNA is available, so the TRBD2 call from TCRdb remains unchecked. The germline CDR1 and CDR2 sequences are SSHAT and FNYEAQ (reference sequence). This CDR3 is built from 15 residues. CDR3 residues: CASSPLEEERETQYF.

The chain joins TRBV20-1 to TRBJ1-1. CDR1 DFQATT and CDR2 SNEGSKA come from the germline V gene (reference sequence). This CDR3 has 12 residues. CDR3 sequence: CSARVDSREAFF.

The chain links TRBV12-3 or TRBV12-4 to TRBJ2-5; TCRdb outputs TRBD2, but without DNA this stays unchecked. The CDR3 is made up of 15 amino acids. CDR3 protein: CASKASGRLQETQYF.

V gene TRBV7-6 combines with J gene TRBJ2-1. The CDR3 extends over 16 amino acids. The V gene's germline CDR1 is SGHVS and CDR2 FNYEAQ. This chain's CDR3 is CASSPRGSWAYNEQFF.

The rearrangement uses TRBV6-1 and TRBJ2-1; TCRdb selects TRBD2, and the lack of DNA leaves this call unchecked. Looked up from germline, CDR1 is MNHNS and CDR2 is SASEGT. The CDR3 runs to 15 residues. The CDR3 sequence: CASSELAIPYNEQFF.

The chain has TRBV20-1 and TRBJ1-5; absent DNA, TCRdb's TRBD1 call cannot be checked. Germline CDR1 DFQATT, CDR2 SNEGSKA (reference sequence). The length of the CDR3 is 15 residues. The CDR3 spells CSAPWGLGSNQPQHF.

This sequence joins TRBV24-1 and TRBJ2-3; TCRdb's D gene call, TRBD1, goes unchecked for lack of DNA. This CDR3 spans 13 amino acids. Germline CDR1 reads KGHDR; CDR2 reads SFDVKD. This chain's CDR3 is CATGDSLADTQYF.

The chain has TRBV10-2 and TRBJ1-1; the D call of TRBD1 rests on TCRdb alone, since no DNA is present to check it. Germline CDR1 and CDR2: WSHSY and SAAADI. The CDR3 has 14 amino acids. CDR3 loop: CATTTPGKDTEAFF.

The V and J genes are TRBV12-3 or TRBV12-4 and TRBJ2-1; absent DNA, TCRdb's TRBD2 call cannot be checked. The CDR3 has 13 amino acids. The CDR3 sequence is CASSFGLAGGQFF.

The CDR3 sequence: CASSRWAGGVNTQYF. The J gene is TRBJ2-3, the V gene TRBV6-5; TCRdb picks TRBD2, but there is no DNA to check that call. The CDR3 runs to 15 residues. CDR1 is MNHEY, CDR2 SVGAGI, per germline.

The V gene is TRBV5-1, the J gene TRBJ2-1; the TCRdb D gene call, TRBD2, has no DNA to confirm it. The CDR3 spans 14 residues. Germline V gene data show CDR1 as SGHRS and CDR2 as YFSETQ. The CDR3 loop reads CASSPRTSMDEQFF.

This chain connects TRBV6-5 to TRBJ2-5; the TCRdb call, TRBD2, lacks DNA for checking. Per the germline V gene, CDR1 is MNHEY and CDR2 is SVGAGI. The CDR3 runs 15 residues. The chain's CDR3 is CASKGTINSQETQYF.

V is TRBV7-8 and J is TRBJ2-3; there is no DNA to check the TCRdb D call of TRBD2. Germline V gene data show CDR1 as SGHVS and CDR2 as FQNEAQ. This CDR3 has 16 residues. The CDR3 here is CASSSIVAGGPQTQYF.

CDR3 loop: CASSPIEGSGSSYEQYF. V and J are TRBV14 and TRBJ2-7; TCRdb calls TRBD2, which cannot be checked without DNA. The germline V gene encodes CDR1 SGHDN and CDR2 FVKESK. This CDR3 is 17 amino acids long.

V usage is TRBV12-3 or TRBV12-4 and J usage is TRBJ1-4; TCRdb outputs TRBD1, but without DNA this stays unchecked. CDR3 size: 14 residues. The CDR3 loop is CASSPRGFNEKLFF.